This is a list of T cell receptor beta chains from one sample in a study of beta chain features in type 1 diabetes. Sequencing used immunoSEQ multiplex PCR; TCRdb keeps in-frame clones, though not all of them. The table shows under 250,000 clones, with about 26% occurring only once. Material for sequencing was central memory CD4+ T cells from blood. Source of these receptors: a man aged 25-45 years in good health. CDR3s include the opening cysteine and the closing phenylalanine or tryptophan. D genes are given only for firm matches. Some rows mark clone size as missing; the rest say once, few, many or name a class of expanded clone.

V gene	D gene	clone size	J gene	CDR3 DNA	CDR3 protein
TRBV12-5	.	.	TRBJ2-5	TGTGCTAGTGGCATGGGGGTTCAAGAGACCCAGTACTTC	CASGMGVQETQYF
TRBV2	TRBD1	.	TRBJ1-1	TGTGCCAGCATACCCCGGACAGGGGGGAACACTGAAGCTTTCTTT	CASIPRTGGNTEAFF
TRBV28	.	.	TRBJ2-5	TGTGCCAGCAGCCCCCTCGGACAACAAGAGACCCAGTACTTC	CASSPLGQQETQYF
TRBV7-9	TRBD2	few	TRBJ2-1	TGTGCCAGCAGCTTAGGATCGGGAGCGGGAGGGAATGAGCAGTTCTTC	CASSLGSGAGGNEQFF
TRBV13	.	few	TRBJ1-3	TGTGCCAGCAGCTTGCGGGGGGCCCGAAACACCATATATTTT	CASSLRGARNTIYF
TRBV14	.	few	TRBJ2-3	TGTGCCAGCAGCCCCCTCGTGCTTGCTCCGACGCAGTATTTT	CASSPLVLAPTQYF
TRBV15	.	once	TRBJ2-1	TGTGCCACCAGCCCGCGGAACTCCTACAATGAGCAGTTCTTC	CATSPRNSYNEQFF
TRBV11-2	.	.	TRBJ2-5	TGTGCCAGCAGCTCTTTGGAGACCCAGTACTTC	CASSSLETQYF
TRBV5-6	.	many	TRBJ2-3	TGTGCCAGCAGCTCATTTCAGGATACGCAGTATTTT	CASSSFQDTQYF
TRBV19	.	.	TRBJ2-1	TGTGCCAGTAGTTACTCATCCAATGAGCAGTTCTTC	CASSYSSNEQFF
TRBV7-2	.	.	TRBJ2-5	TGTGCCAGCAGCTTAGTTTATTTTGGGCAAGAGACCCAGTACTTC	CASSLVYFGQETQYF
TRBV18	.	.	TRBJ2-1	TGTGCCAGCTCACCGAGCACGGCCGTTGGCGGGGATGAGCAGTTCTTC	CASSPSTAVGGDEQFF
TRBV7-9	.	.	TRBJ2-3	TGTGCCAGCAGCCAAGGGGTTACAGATACGCAGTATTTT	CASSQGVTDTQYF
TRBV5-6	TRBD1	.	TRBJ1-2	TGTGCCAGCAGCTTGGACAGGGGTATCTATGGCTACACCTTC	CASSLDRGIYGYTF
TRBV29-1	TRBD2	few	TRBJ2-7	TGCAGCGTTGAACTAGCGGGACTTGTGTACGAGCAGTACTTC	CSVELAGLVYEQYF
TRBV4-2	.	.	TRBJ2-2	TGTGCCAGCAGCCAAGAATCCAGGATAGGCACCGGGGAGCTGTTTTTT	CASSQESRIGTGELFF
TRBV4-1	.	few	TRBJ1-5	TGCGCCAGCAGCCAGAGTATCAATCAGCCCCAGCATTTT	CASSQSINQPQHF
TRBV18	.	.	TRBJ2-7	TGTGCCAGCTCACCCTCGGTAGGTGGGTTCGAGCAGTACTTC	CASSPSVGGFEQYF
TRBV7-2	TRBD2	few	TRBJ2-1	TGTGCCAGCAGCGTCACTAGCGGGGGTGGTGAGCAGTTCTTC	CASSVTSGGGEQFF
TRBV30	.	few	TRBJ1-6	TGTGCCTGGAGTGGGGGCGGGGGTTCACCCCTCCACTTT	CAWSGGGGSPLHF
TRBV21-1	.	.	TRBJ1-1	TGTGCCAGCAGCAAGTCTAATGGCACTGAAGCTTTCTTT	CASSKSNGTEAFF
TRBV28	.	few	TRBJ1-5	TGTGCCAGCAGTACAACAGGGCGGACTCAGCCCCAGCATTTT	CASSTTGRTQPQHF
TRBV29-1	.	few	TRBJ1-1	TGCAGTGCAGGGGAGAACACTGAAGCTTTCTTT	CSAGENTEAFF
TRBV30	TRBD1	many	TRBJ1-5	TGTGCCTGGGCAGGACAGGGCCGGCAGCCCCAGCATTTT	CAWAGQGRQPQHF